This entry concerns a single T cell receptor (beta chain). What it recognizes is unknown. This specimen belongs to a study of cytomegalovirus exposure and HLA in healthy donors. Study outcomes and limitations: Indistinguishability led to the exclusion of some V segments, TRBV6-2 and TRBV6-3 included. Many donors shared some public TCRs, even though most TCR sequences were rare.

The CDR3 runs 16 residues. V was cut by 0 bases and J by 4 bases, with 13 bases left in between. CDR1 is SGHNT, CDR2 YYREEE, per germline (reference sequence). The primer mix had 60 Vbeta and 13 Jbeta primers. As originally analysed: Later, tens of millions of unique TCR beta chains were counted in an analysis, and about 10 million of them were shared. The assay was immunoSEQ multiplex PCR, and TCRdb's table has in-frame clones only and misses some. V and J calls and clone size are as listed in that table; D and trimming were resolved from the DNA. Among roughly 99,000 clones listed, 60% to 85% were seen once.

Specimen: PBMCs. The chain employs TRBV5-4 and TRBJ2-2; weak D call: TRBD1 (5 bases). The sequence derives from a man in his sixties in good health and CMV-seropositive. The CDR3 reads CASSLGARAATGELFF. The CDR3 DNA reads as TGTGCCAGCAGCTTGGGGGCCAGGGCTGCCACCGGGGAGCTGTTTTTT.